This T cell receptor beta chain stems from a study of response to subunit inactivated influenza vaccine. The study's findings and limits: That few new T cells are recruited by each seasonal influenza vaccination was the authors' suggestion.

This clonotype was seen many times. Its antigen is unidentified. This CDR3 is 18 amino acids long. V was pared by 5 bases and J by 0 bases, with 12 bases of the junction left unmatched. Germline lookup yields CDR1 SGHAT and CDR2 FQNNGV. A single record per CDR3 protein comes from TCRdb applying MiXCR to the RT-PCR reads. Among hundreds of thousands of distinct CDR3 sequences listed, 12% to 15% were seen once. The starting material was PBMCs from blood, obtained around 15 days before vaccination. The TCR sequence derives from a man between 50 and 59 years old who received an inactivated influenza vaccine. The gene calls are TRBV11-2 and TRBJ2-2, with TRBD2 matching 7 bases. Written as DNA, the CDR3 is TGTGCCAGCAGCCAACTAGCGAGATACGGCTCGAACACCGGGGAGCTGTTTTTT. Its protein is CASSQLARYGSNTGELFF.